Sequencing of this T cell receptor beta chain was carried out in a study of T cells in Graves' hyperthyroidism and ophthalmopathy. For the study at large: The authors collected peripheral blood at initial diagnosis, before any treatment.

This clonotype was counted ten times or more. The antigen remains undetermined. The CDR3 spans 14 residues. Losses at the gene ends were 6 bases for V and 1 base for J; bases not matched to a gene: 5. The germline CDR1 and CDR2 sequences are MDHEN and SYDVKM. TCR beta CDR3 regions were amplified from RNA. When the TCR CDR3 underwent first-round RT-PCR, the HTBI primer set was used. One entry per CDR3 protein results from TCRdb running MiXCR on the multiplex PCR reads. The sample gives approximately 400,000 distinct CDR3 sequences, 11% to 15% of which show up once; under 30% is in the top ten. Notes on the study in general: Blood shared most expanded thyroid clonotypes above 0.001.

Sequencing was performed on blood. The chain links TRBV28 to TRBJ2-5; the match to TRBD1 covers 7 bases. This clonotype was sampled from a man aged 50-60 years with Graves' ophthalmopathy. The CDR3 loop reads CASRVGGGQETQYF. CDR3 DNA: TGTGCCAGCAGGGTAGGGGGCGGCCAAGAGACCCAGTACTTC.